The 30 T cell receptor beta chains listed next were all sequenced from one sample in a study of blood T cell repertoires in COVID-19. Sequencing was performed with immunoSEQ multiplex PCR; in TCRdb, only in-frame clones are kept and a portion is missing. The sample records around 280,000 clones, 87% being singletons. Sequencing was done on a sample of PBMCs or T cells enriched from blood (not recorded which). Every receptor here comes from a woman aged 40 to 50 who had recovered from COVID-19.

This chain connects TRBV9 to TRBJ2-1, with 9 bases aligning to TRBD2. The CDR3 length is 15 residues. The germline gives CDR1 SGDLS, CDR2 YYNGEE. The junction had 6 bases not matched to a gene; V was cut back by 0 bases and J by 8 bases. The CDR3 sequence is CASSVVPREGYEQFF. In DNA, the CDR3 is TGTGCCAGCAGCGTAGTTCCGCGGGAGGGCTATGAGCAGTTCTTC.

V gene TRBV5-1 combines with J gene TRBJ2-1; unclear D gene. V gave up 2 bases and J gave up 0 bases, with 12 bases separating them. The CDR3 has 16 amino acids. In germline, CDR1 is SGHRS, CDR2 YFSETQ. In DNA, the CDR3 is TGCGCCAGCAGCTTATATAGCACCCGCTCCTACAATGAGCAGTTCTTC. Amino acid sequence: CASSLYSTRSYNEQFF.

This clone was detected only a few times. The chain recombines TRBV29-1 with TRBJ2-7, with D unclear. This CDR3 has 11 residues. V was trimmed by 3 bases and J by 6 bases, leaving 9 bases between them. Germline-derived CDR1 and CDR2 are SQVTM and ANQGSEA. The chain's CDR3 is CSVERFGEQYF. In DNA, the CDR3 is TGCAGCGTTGAGAGATTCGGCGAGCAGTACTTC.

This chain connects TRBV18 to TRBJ2-5; no firm D call. CDR1 KGHSH and CDR2 LQKENI come from the germline V gene. The CDR3 loop spans 13 amino acids. V was clipped by 2 bases and J by 4 bases, with 8 bases between them. The CDR3 DNA follows: TGTGCCAGCTCACCAGCTACCCGAGAGACCCAGTACTTC. Protein sequence: CASSPATRETQYF. The full variable domain, completed using reference TRBV18 and TRBJ2-5, is NAGVMQNPRHLVRRRGQEARLRCSPMKGHSHVYWYRQLPEEGLKFMVYLQKENIIDESGMPKERFSAEFPKEGPSILRIQQVVRGDSAAYFCASSPATRETQYFGPGTRLLVL.

The chain recombines TRBV18 with TRBJ2-7; D is unclear. With 2 bases removed from V and 0 bases from J, the gap between germline ends came to 14 bases. Germline CDR1 and CDR2: KGHSH and LQKENI. This CDR3 has 16 residues. The CDR3, as DNA: TGTGCCAGCTCACCAAGTTCAGGCTTAGGCTCCTACGAGCAGTACTTC. Protein sequence: CASSPSSGLGSYEQYF.

The V gene is TRBV28, the J gene TRBJ2-5; no clear D gene. Between the trimmed V and J ends, which lost 4 bases and 4 bases, there was a span of 13 bases. This CDR3 is 14 amino acids long. Germline V gives CDR1 MDHEN, CDR2 SYDVKM. The CDR3 DNA sequence: TGTGCCAGCAGTTCCCACAGTGTTCTAGAGACCCAGTACTTC. This sequence encodes CASSSHSVLETQYF.

The chain carries TRBV4-1 and TRBJ1-4; 11 nucleotides align to TRBD1. The V segment lost 5 bases and the J segment 6 bases; nucleotides outside the gene matches: 8. The CDR3 is 16 residues long. Germline V gives CDR1 MGHRA, CDR2 YSYEKL. CDR3 in DNA: TGCGCCAGCAGCGGGGACAGGGGGGCTTTAGATGAAAAACTGTTTTTT. Its protein is CASSGDRGALDEKLFF.

The chain recombines TRBV4-3 with TRBJ1-4; D unresolved. With 1 base removed from V and 0 bases from J, the gap between germline ends came to 6 bases. The germline V gene encodes CDR1 LGHNA and CDR2 YSLEER. The CDR3 length is 15 residues. CDR3: CASSQAGATNEKLFF. CDR3 in DNA: TGCGCCAGCAGCCAAGCAGGCGCAACTAATGAAAAACTGTTTTTT.

This chain joins TRBV9 and TRBJ1-6, with TRBD1 matching 8 bases. The CDR3 sequence is 15 residues long. Germline CDR1 is SGDLS and CDR2 is YYNGEE. J was trimmed by 7 bases and V by 3 bases; bases with no gene match: 6. The CDR3 loop reads CASSGQGAWNSPLHF. The CDR3 DNA is TGTGCCAGCAGCGGGCAGGGGGCCTGGAATTCACCCCTCCACTTT.

This chain uses TRBV15 with TRBJ2-3, with D possibly being TRBD1 (6 bases). V lost 2 bases and J lost 2, with 11 bases in between. Germline CDR1 LNHNV, CDR2 YYDKDF (reference sequence). The CDR3 totals 15 residues. CDR3 DNA: TGTGCCACCAGCAGAAGGACAGAACTCACAGATACGCAGTATTTT. It codes for CATSRRTELTDTQYF.

The CDR3 sequence is CASKRTGNNEQFF. CDR3 DNA: TGTGCCAGCAAAAGGACAGGGAACAATGAGCAGTTCTTC. The chain is built from TRBV2 and TRBJ2-1; 8 nucleotides agree with TRBD1. After removal of 7 bases from V and 5 bases from J, the junction contained 4 bases not matched to a gene. Germline V CDR1 and CDR2: SNHLY, FYNNEI. The CDR3 loop spans 13 amino acids.

This clone showed up just once. V and J are TRBV3-1 (or the pseudogene TRBV3-2) and TRBJ2-7; 9 positions agree with TRBD1. Germline V gives CDR1 LGHDT, CDR2 YNNKEL (reference sequence). This CDR3 has 12 residues. Germline trimming cut 5 bases from V and 6 bases from J; bases unmatched to any gene: 2. CDR3 in amino acids: CASSLTGGEQYF. DNA of the CDR3: TGTGCCAGCAGCTTGACAGGGGGCGAGCAGTACTTC.

V gene TRBV27 combines with J gene TRBJ2-1; 8 nucleotides agree with TRBD2. V shed 7 bases and J 6 bases; nucleotides not matched to a gene: 14. Germline CDR1 and CDR2: MNHEY and SMNVEV (reference sequence). The CDR3 is made up of 16 amino acids. This chain's CDR3 is CASTNLGLGGGNEQFF. CDR3 nucleotides: TGTGCCAGCACCAACCTGGGACTAGGAGGGGGCAATGAGCAGTTCTTC.

The gene calls are TRBV19 and TRBJ2-6; possibly TRBD1 for D (6 bases). The CDR3 contains 13 residues. Germline-derived CDR1 and CDR2 are LNHDA and SQIVND (reference sequence). The CDR3 protein is CGTQGNGANVLTF. CDR3 bases: TGTGGTACCCAGGGGAATGGGGCCAACGTCCTGACTTTC.

The rearrangement uses TRBV19 and TRBJ2-5; a possible D gene is TRBD1 (5 bases). Germline V gene data show CDR1 as LNHDA and CDR2 as SQIVND (reference sequence). The V gene lost 8 bases and the J gene lost 5 bases, with 15 bases spanning the gap. This CDR3 contains 13 residues. CDR3 nucleotides: TGTGCCAGTCTTCGGCAGGGTGAGGAGACCCAGTACTTC. This encodes CASLRQGEETQYF.

This clone was recorded once. This CDR3 is CASSKGHRPRMERDEQYF. Written as DNA, the CDR3 is TGTGCCAGCAGCAAAGGACACAGACCCCGAATGGAGCGGGACGAGCAGTACTTC. The chain employs TRBV21-1 and TRBJ2-7; TRBD2 is taken as the D call from the table, unchecked against the DNA. TRBV21-1 is described as a pseudogene. The CDR3 runs to 18 residues.

J is TRBJ2-2 and V is TRBV18, with 7 bases aligning to TRBD1. The junction had 5 bases not matched to a gene; V was cut back by 4 bases and J by 0 bases. CDR1 is KGHSH and CDR2 is LQKENI in the germline V gene. CDR3 size: 16 residues. CDR3 region: CASSHRQGTNTGELFF. The DNA of the CDR3 is TGTGCCAGCTCACACAGACAGGGCACGAACACCGGGGAGCTGTTTTTT.

The chain joins TRBV19 to TRBJ2-1; possible D gene TRBD2, 6 bases. This CDR3 comprises 15 residues. Per the germline V gene, CDR1 is LNHDA and CDR2 is SQIVND (reference sequence). V lost 4 bases and J 2 bases, leaving 12 bases between the germline ends. This CDR3 reads CASSTRLVTYNEQFF. The CDR3 DNA sequence: TGTGCCAGTAGTACTCGACTAGTGACCTACAATGAGCAGTTCTTC.

Notes on this clone: Other DNA variants within this sample encode the same CDR3. The chain is built from TRBV28 and TRBJ1-6, with 8 nucleotides matching TRBD1. V gave up 3 bases and J gave up 6 bases; unmatched junction bases: 1. CDR3 length: 14 residues. Per germline, CDR1 MDHEN and CDR2 SYDVKM. The CDR3 coding sequence is TGTGCCAGCAGTTTCGGACAGGGTAATTCACCCCTCCACTTT. Residues: CASSFGQGNSPLHF.

CDR3 nucleotides: TGTGCCAGCTCACCAGGACAGGGAAGGGAAAAACTGTTTTTT. Its protein is CASSPGQGREKLFF. The rearrangement links TRBV18 to TRBJ1-4; 8 bases fit TRBD1. CDR3 length equals 14 residues. Looked up from germline, CDR1 is KGHSH and CDR2 is LQKENI. V was clipped by 2 bases and J by 8 bases; unmatched bases: 4. The entire variable domain, with the rest obtained from reference TRBV18 and TRBJ1-4, is as follows: NAGVMQNPRHLVRRRGQEARLRCSPMKGHSHVYWYRQLPEEGLKFMVYLQKENIIDESGMPKERFSAEFPKEGPSILRIQQVVRGDSAAYFCASSPGQGREKLFFGSGTQLSVL.

J is TRBJ1-2 and V is TRBV7-3, with D possibly being TRBD1 (5 bases). CDR1 is SGHTA, CDR2 FQGTGA, per germline. The CDR3 contains 14 residues. V was pared by 3 bases and J by 8 bases, with 16 bases between. The CDR3 nucleotides are TGTGCCAGCAGCTTGGGGCAGGGATTAGGCGGCTACACCTTC. Amino acids: CASSLGQGLGGYTF.

To note about this clone: Different DNA sequences within this sample yield the same CDR3. This sequence joins TRBV19 and TRBJ2-1; 10 bases fit TRBD2. The CDR3 spans 14 residues. Germline lookup yields CDR1 LNHDA and CDR2 SQIVND (reference sequence). Losses at the gene ends were 9 bases for V and 0 bases for J; bases not matched to a gene: 2. In DNA form, the CDR3 reads TGTGCCAGCTCTAGCGGGAGCTCCTACAATGAGCAGTTCTTC. Encoded protein: CASSSGSSYNEQFF. The whole variable domain, filled in from reference TRBV19 and TRBJ2-1, reads DGGITQSPKYLFRKEGQNVTLSCEQNLNHDAMYWYRQDPGQGLRLIYYSQIVNDFQKGDIAEGYSVSREKKESFPLTVTSAQKNPTAFYLCASSSGSSYNEQFFGPGTRLTVL.

About this clone: This sample includes further DNA sequences coding for the same CDR3. The rearrangement joins TRBV27 to TRBJ2-1; 13 bases match TRBD2. The junction had 1 base not matched to a gene; V was cut back by 2 bases and J by 6 bases. CDR1 MNHEY and CDR2 SMNVEV come from the germline V gene (reference sequence). This CDR3 has 15 amino acids. Written as DNA, the CDR3 is TGTGCCAGCAGTTTAGGGACTAGCGGGATCAATGAGCAGTTCTTC. It specifies CASSLGTSGINEQFF.

The rearrangement links TRBV11-2 to TRBJ2-1; possible D gene TRBD1, 6 bases. V lost 5 bases, J lost 0 bases, and 11 bases lay in between. This CDR3 has 15 amino acids. Per the germline V gene, CDR1 is SGHAT and CDR2 is FQNNGV. The CDR3, as DNA: TGTGCCAGCAGCCCCCAGGGGATCTCCTACAATGAGCAGTTCTTC. It yields the protein CASSPQGISYNEQFF.

V gene TRBV7-2 combines with J gene TRBJ1-6; D is possibly TRBD1 (6 bases). Germline V gives CDR1 SGHTA, CDR2 FQGNSA. The CDR3 totals 14 residues. Trimming cost V 4 bases and J 12 bases, with 16 bases left between them. CDR3 coding DNA: TGTGCCAGCAGCTCTCCGGGACACCGAGTACCCCTCCACTTT. This sequence encodes CASSSPGHRVPLHF.

The chain joins TRBV7-3 to TRBJ1-2; D gene uncertain. Germline loops: CDR1 SGHTA, CDR2 FQGTGA. The V gene lost 5 bases and the J gene lost 10 bases, with 17 bases spanning the gap. There are 13 residues in the CDR3. This CDR3 reads CASSQNNNEVYTF. CDR3 sequence (DNA): TGTGCCAGCAGCCAGAACAACAACGAGGTCTACACCTTC.

The chain links TRBV5-1 to TRBJ2-2, with 13 bases aligning to TRBD2. V was clipped by 5 bases and J by 1 base; unmatched bases: 2. The CDR3 has 16 amino acids. Germline V gene data show CDR1 as SGHRS and CDR2 as YFSETQ. For the CDR3, the DNA is TGCGCCAGCAGAGGACTAGCGGGAGTGAACACCGGGGAGCTGTTTTTT. As protein: CASRGLAGVNTGELFF.

The rearrangement uses TRBV6-2 or TRBV6-3 and TRBJ2-3; 10 bases align to TRBD2. Germline V CDR1 and CDR2: MNHEY, SVGEGT. V gave up 4 bases and J gave up 2 bases; unmatched junction bases: 12. The CDR3 spans 18 residues. DNA for the CDR3: TGTGCCAGCAGTTGGGGCCGGCTAGCGGGGGTCCTCACAGATACGCAGTATTTT. It codes for CASSWGRLAGVLTDTQYF.

The CDR3 sequence: CASISRGRADNEQFF. The DNA for the CDR3 is TGTGCCAGCATTAGTCGCGGGAGGGCCGATAATGAGCAGTTCTTC. The chain uses TRBV28 and TRBJ2-1; 9 bases map to TRBD2. Germline-derived CDR1 and CDR2 are MDHEN and SYDVKM. The CDR3 totals 15 residues. The V gene end was trimmed by 7 bases and the J gene end by 7 bases; junction bases not matched to a gene: 11.

The chain joins TRBV10-3 to TRBJ1-1; D is unresolved. The CDR3 has 12 residues. Germline V lookup: CDR1 ENHRY, CDR2 SYGVKD. V was cut by 4 bases and J by 4 bases, with 7 bases left in between. The CDR3 sequence: CAISAVSTEAFF. CDR3 nucleotide sequence: TGTGCCATCAGTGCTGTGAGCACTGAAGCTTTCTTT.